What follows describes a single T cell receptor beta chain. Its antigen is still unknown. The input lacks base qualities; no much larger clone sits a single base away. The immunoSEQ Assay, a bias-controlled multiplex PCR, was used to amplify TCRbeta CDR3 regions from genomic DNA. As for the authors' bioinformatics: Within the assay, amplification of reference gene primers was used to estimate how many nucleated cells each sample contained. To quantify the absolute abundance of each unique TCRbeta CDR3 rearrangement, sequence reads were collapsed and filtered. For each sample, productive Simpson clonality was calculated as the square root of Simpson's diversity index over productive rearrangements. TCRdb carries this immuneACCESS record with in-frame sequences only. Its versions omit some clonotypes, under half of them owing to an unresolved V gene in the studies checked, with the rest unexplained. V, J and clone size reflect that table, while D and trimming were determined from the DNA. Within this sample are about 250,000 clones, with about 80% of them counted one time only. The ten biggest clones cover about 8.1% of the sample.

The data derive from a study of blood T cell repertoires in COVID-19 (TCRdb year 2020). Context from the whole study: Samples from collaborators originated in the United States, Italy and Spain and spanned both the acute and convalescent phases of COVID-19. Where available, HLA class I and class II types were obtained from metadata supplied by the sample provider rather than from assay-based typing. Subjects who had been exposed to COVID-19, were actively infected with it, or had recovered from it provided the deeply sampled blood TCRbeta repertoires that made up the dataset. A de-identified subject ID, COVID-19 status, age in years and sex were almost always included in the sample metadata. The samples were drawn from two sources: the first 160 participants of the ongoing ImmuneRACE study, and some 1,300 subjects contributed by 6 global collaborators. The material from the prospective study consisted of cDNA or gDNA derived from T cells, B-cell-depleted T cells, or PBMCs. The repertoires were released in a freely available public database meant as a resource for research on the immune response to SARS-CoV-2.

The CDR3 covers 15 residues, taking in both the cysteine and the phenylalanine. Only the CDR3 portion is preserved as DNA: 45 bases, with reading frame beginning at the first base. Whole blood was collected in K2EDTA tubes by collaborating institutions according to the institutions' own protocols. For TCRbeta analysis, collaborators shipped samples in one of three forms: frozen whole blood, isolated PBMCs, or DNA extracted from either of those sample types. Overall results and qualifications from the work: The amount of clinical and demographic metadata varied by source and participant and was provided uncurated.

The source material was peripheral blood. The origin of this receptor is a man older than 75 with acute or convalescent COVID-19. The chain is assembled from TRBV21-1 and TRBJ2-1; the D segment call TRBD1 is taken from the table without a DNA check. TRBV21-1 corresponds to a pseudogene. CDR3 sequence: CARLPGQGAPNEQFF. The DNA sequence reads TGTGCCCGTCTTCCGGGACAGGGGGCCCCCAATGAGCAGTTCTTC.